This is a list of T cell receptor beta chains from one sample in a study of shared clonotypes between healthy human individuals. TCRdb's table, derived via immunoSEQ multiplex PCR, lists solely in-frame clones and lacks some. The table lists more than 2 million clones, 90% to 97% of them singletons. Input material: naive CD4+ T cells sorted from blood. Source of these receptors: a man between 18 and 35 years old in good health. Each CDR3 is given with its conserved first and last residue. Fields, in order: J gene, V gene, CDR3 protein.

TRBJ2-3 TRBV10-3 CAIRDRSTDTQYF
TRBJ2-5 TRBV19 CATSAGGETQYF
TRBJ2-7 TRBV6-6 CASSRTGNYYEQYF
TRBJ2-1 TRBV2 CASSEWRKAYNEQFF
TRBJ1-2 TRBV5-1 CASSLVPDNYGYTF
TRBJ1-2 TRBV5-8 CASSLGQGGGYTF
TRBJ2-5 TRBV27 CASSLTGTGPRGGVLETQYF
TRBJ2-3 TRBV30 CAWSVGHSGITDTQYF
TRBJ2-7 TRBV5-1 CASKLTGHYEQYF
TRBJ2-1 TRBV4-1 CASSPSGGAAYNEQFF